This record looks at one TCR beta chain sequence and its context. This clone's antigen is unknown. Within one base of it there is no much larger clone, and no base qualities were kept. The CDR3 measures 13 amino acids from cysteine to phenylalanine. The DNA shown is the 39-base CDR3, in frame from base 1. The germline V gene encodes CDR1 MRHNA and CDR2 SNTAGT. The trim is 5 bases for V and 5 bases for J, with a gap of 7 bases between the germline ends. This record comes from a study of control samples from healthy donors and cancer patients (dated by TCRdb to about 2020). Libraries were constructed by the immunoSEQ multiplex PCR assay. Here the immuneACCESS table is served through TCRdb, limited to in-frame sequences with V and J called. Missing clones are a known gap in these copies; in checked studies unresolved V genes cover under half, and the rest lacks a known reason. This sample lists roughly 86,000 clones; over 85% were detected once. The top ten constitute roughly 1.5% of the sample.

The sample comprised blood. The chain was built from TRBV6-4 and TRBJ1-6, with no reliable assignment of the D segment. The sequence came from a woman in her twenties or thirties in good health. CDR3 region: CASSPGDNSPLHF. The DNA reads TGTGCCAGCAGTCCGGGAGATAATTCACCCCTCCACTTT.